Following are 12 T cell receptor beta chains from one sample sequenced in a study of technical replicates of blood from several donors. Data came from immunoSEQ multiplex PCR; TCRdb stores just in-frame clones and leaves some out. The data hold 75,000 to 95,000 clones, with around 93% observed a single time. The sequenced material came from T cells isolated from PBMCs. Source of these receptors: a human donor in good health.

The chain combines TRBV7-8 with TRBJ2-7, with 9 nucleotides matching TRBD2. Germline CDR1 SGHVS, CDR2 FQNEAQ. The CDR3 has 17 residues. The junction had 10 bases not matched to a gene; V was cut back by 2 bases and J by 2 bases. The CDR3 DNA reads as TGTGCCAGCAGCTTAACTCCTAGCGGGATACTAACCTACGAGCAGTACTTC. It encodes CASSLTPSGILTYEQYF.

This rearrangement joins TRBV4-1 to TRBJ2-7, with D maybe TRBD1 (5 bases). V lost 0 bases, J lost 4 bases, and 13 bases lay in between. The CDR3 consists of 15 residues. Germline V gene lookup returns CDR1 MGHRA and CDR2 YSYEKL. CDR3 in amino acids: CASSQDDRGRYEQYF. Written as DNA, the CDR3 is TGCGCCAGCAGCCAAGATGACAGAGGTCGGTACGAGCAGTACTTC.

The chain recombines TRBV19 with TRBJ2-1, with 9 bases fitting TRBD2. The trim removed 3 bases at V and 9 bases at J, leaving 6 bases unmatched. Germline CDR1 reads LNHDA; CDR2 reads SQIVND (reference sequence). The CDR3 is 14 residues long. CDR3 amino acids: CASSMGREGSEQFF. The CDR3 DNA is TGTGCCAGTAGTATGGGGCGGGAGGGCTCTGAGCAGTTCTTC.

This chain uses TRBV5-4 with TRBJ2-7, with 10 bases fitting TRBD2. CDR3 length: 14 residues. Trimming took 4 bases from V and 5 from J; bases not matched to a gene: 6. CDR1 is SGHNT and CDR2 is YYREEE in the germline V gene (reference sequence). CDR3 in amino acids: CASSELAGVHEQYF. The CDR3 DNA follows: TGTGCCAGCAGCGAGCTAGCGGGAGTGCACGAGCAGTACTTC.

CDR3 loop: CASSSPWGETPTGELFF. The CDR3 DNA is TGTGCCAGCAGCTCCCCGTGGGGGGAGACTCCTACCGGGGAGCTGTTTTTT. This chain links TRBV7-9 with TRBJ2-2; perhaps TRBD2 as D (6 bases). Trimming removed 4 bases from V and 5 bases from J, with 20 bases in between. This CDR3 spans 17 amino acids. CDR1 and CDR2 (germline): SEHNR, FQNEAQ (reference sequence).

This rearrangement joins TRBV19 to TRBJ2-1, with TRBD1 as a possible D gene (5 bases). Germline V gives CDR1 LNHDA, CDR2 SQIVND (reference sequence). This CDR3 is 11 amino acids long. V lost 6 bases and J 9 bases, leaving 9 bases between the germline ends. The CDR3 DNA reads TGTGCCAGTAGGTCAGGGCCTGAGCAGTTCTTC. Residues: CASRSGPEQFF.

CDR3 region: CASSLAGDSYEQYF. CDR3 nucleotide sequence: TGTGCCAGCAGCTTAGCCGGGGACAGCTACGAGCAGTACTTC. The chain is built from TRBV7-9 and TRBJ2-7; 7 bases fit TRBD1. Germline V gene lookup returns CDR1 SEHNR and CDR2 FQNEAQ (reference sequence). V lost 0 bases and J lost 3; bases outside the gene matches: 2. This CDR3 is built from 14 residues.

The chain uses TRBV19 and TRBJ2-5; TRBD2 is a possible D gene (5 bases). Per the germline V gene, CDR1 is LNHDA and CDR2 is SQIVND (reference sequence). V was cut by 7 bases and J by 2 bases, with 14 bases left in between. The CDR3 has 14 amino acids. CDR3 sequence: CASTQWAGQETQYF. The CDR3 DNA follows: TGTGCCAGTACTCAATGGGCGGGTCAAGAGACCCAGTACTTC. The full variable domain, its missing parts supplied by reference TRBV19 and TRBJ2-5, is DGGITQSPKYLFRKEGQNVTLSCEQNLNHDAMYWYRQDPGQGLRLIYYSQIVNDFQKGDIAEGYSVSREKKESFPLTVTSAQKNPTAFYLCASTQWAGQETQYFGPGTRLLVL.

This chain links TRBV6-4 with TRBJ1-2; unclear D gene. The CDR3 totals 11 residues. Germline CDR1 MRHNA, CDR2 SNTAGT. Between the trimmed V and J ends, which lost 4 bases and 4 bases, there was a span of 4 bases. The CDR3 nucleotides are TGTGCCAGCAGTGCCCTCTATGGCTACACCTTC. Translation gives CASSALYGYTF.

V is TRBV6-5 and J is TRBJ2-1, with 12 nucleotides matching TRBD2. Per the germline V gene, CDR1 is MNHEY and CDR2 is SVGAGI. The V and J ends lost 10 bases and 13 bases, in that order; junction bases with no gene match: 8. The CDR3 runs 12 residues. The CDR3, as DNA: TGTGCCACCCGACTAGCGGGAGATAAACAGTTCTTC. This sequence encodes CATRLAGDKQFF.

The chain employs TRBV28 and TRBJ2-2; 10 bases map to TRBD1. This CDR3 has 15 amino acids. Germline CDR1 and CDR2: MDHEN and SYDVKM. J lost 6 bases, V lost 6 bases, and 7 bases had no gene match. The CDR3 here is CASRLRDRGAGELFF. CDR3 bases: TGTGCCAGCAGACTCCGGGACAGGGGTGCCGGGGAGCTGTTTTTT. Variable domain in full (rest from reference TRBV28 and TRBJ2-2): DVKVTQSSRYLVKRTGEKVFLECVQDMDHENMFWYRQDPGLGLRLIYFSYDVKMKEKGDIPEGYSVSREKKERFSLILESASTNQTSMYLCASRLRDRGAGELFFGEGSRLTVL.

The chain employs TRBV5-1 and TRBJ2-7; 8 bases agree with TRBD1. The CDR3 loop spans 15 amino acids. CDR1 is SGHRS, CDR2 YFSETQ, per germline. The V gene end was trimmed by 0 bases and the J gene end by 7 bases; junction bases not matched to a gene: 9. CDR3: CASSLAGQGAGEQYF. CDR3 DNA sequence: TGCGCCAGCAGCTTGGCAGGCCAGGGGGCTGGGGAGCAGTACTTC.